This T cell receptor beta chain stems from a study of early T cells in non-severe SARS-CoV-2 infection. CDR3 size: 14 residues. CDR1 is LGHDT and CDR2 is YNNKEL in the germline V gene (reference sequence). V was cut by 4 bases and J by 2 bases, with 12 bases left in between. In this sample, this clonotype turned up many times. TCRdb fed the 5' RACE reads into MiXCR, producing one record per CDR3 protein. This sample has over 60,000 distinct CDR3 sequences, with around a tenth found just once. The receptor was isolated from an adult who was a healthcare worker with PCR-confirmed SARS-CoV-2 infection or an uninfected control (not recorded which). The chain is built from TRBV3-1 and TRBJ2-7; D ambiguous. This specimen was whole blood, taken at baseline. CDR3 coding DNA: TGTGCCAGCAGCCGAACATCCACCACCTACGAGCAGTACTTC. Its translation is CASSRTSTTYEQYF.